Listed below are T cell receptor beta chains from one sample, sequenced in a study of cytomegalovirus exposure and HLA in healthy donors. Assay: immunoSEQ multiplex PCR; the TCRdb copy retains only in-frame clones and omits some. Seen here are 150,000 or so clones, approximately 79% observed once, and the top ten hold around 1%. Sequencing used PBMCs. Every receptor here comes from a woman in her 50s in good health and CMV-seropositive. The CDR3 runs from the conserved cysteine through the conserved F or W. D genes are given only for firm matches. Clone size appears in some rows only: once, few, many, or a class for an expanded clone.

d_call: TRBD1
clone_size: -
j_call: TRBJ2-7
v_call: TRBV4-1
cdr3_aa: CASSPITGGRGSGEQYF
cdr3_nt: TGCGCCAGCAGCCCGATTACAGGGGGTAGGGGGTCGGGAGAGCAGTACTTC

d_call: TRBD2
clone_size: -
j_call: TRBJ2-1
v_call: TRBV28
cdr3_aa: CASRLAGGNNEQFF
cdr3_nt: TGTGCCAGCAGATTAGCGGGGGGAAACAATGAGCAGTTCTTC

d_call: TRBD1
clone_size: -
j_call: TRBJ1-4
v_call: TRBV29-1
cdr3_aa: CSVQTGTGEKLFF
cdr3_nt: TGCAGCGTACAGACAGGGACGGGTGAAAAACTGTTTTTT

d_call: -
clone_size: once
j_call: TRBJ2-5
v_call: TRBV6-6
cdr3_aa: CASSYSPSGQETQYF
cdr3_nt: TGTGCCAGCAGTTACTCGCCCTCGGGGCAAGAGACCCAGTACTTC

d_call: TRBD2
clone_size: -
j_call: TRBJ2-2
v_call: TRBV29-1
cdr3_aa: CSVDEGVRSGRMSTGELFF
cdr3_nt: TGCAGCGTTGACGAGGGGGTCCGAAGCGGGAGGATGAGCACCGGGGAGCTGTTTTTT

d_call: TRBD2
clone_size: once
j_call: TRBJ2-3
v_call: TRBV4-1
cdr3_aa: CASSQVPPPGLAGLDTQYF
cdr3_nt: TGCGCCAGCAGCCAAGTCCCACCCCCCGGACTAGCGGGATTGGATACGCAGTATTTT

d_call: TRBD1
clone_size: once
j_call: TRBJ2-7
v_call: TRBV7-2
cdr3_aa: CASSPRTGENEQYF
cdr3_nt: TGTGCCAGCAGCCCACGGACAGGGGAGAACGAGCAGTACTTC

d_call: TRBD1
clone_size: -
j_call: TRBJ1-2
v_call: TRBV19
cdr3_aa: CASSGTGPPHYGYTF
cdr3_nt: TGTGCCAGTAGTGGGACAGGGCCGCCCCACTATGGCTACACCTTC

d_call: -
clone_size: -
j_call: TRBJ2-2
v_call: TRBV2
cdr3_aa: CASSDGGPGELFF
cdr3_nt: TGTGCCAGCAGTGATGGCGGCCCCGGGGAGCTGTTTTTT

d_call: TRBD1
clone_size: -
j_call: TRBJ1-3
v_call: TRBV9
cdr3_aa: CASSATGAGNTIYF
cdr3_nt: TGTGCCAGCAGCGCTACAGGGGCAGGAAACACCATATATTTT

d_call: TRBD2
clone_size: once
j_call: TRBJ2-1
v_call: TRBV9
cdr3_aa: CASSSSGSSYNEQFF
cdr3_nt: TGTGCCAGCAGCTCTAGCGGGAGCTCCTACAATGAGCAGTTCTTC

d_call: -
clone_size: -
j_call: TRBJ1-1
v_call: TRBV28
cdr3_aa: CASSPYVGQTEAFF
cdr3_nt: TGTGCCAGCAGTCCCTATGTGGGGCAAACTGAAGCTTTCTTT

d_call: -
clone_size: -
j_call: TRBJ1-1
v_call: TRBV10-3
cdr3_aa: CASKRELNTEAFF
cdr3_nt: TGTGCCAGCAAAAGGGAGTTGAACACTGAAGCTTTCTTT

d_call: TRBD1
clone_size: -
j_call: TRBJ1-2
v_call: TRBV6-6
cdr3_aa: CASSYSPGQGDYGYTF
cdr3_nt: TGTGCCAGCAGTTACTCTCCGGGACAGGGAGACTATGGCTACACCTTC

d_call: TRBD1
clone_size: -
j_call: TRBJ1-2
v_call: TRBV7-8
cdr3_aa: CASSLGAGTGDYGYTF
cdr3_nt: TGTGCCAGCAGCTTAGGGGCCGGGACAGGGGACTATGGCTACACCTTC

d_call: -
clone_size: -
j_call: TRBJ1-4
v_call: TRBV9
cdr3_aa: CASSRTNNEKLFF
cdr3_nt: TGTGCCAGCAGCAGGACAAATAATGAAAAACTGTTTTTT

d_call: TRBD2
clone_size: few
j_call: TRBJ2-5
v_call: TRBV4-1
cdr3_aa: CASSPSGGAGETQYF
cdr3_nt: TGCGCCAGCAGCCCGTCCGGGGGGGCCGGTGAGACCCAGTACTTC

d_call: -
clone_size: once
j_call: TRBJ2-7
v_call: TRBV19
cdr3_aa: CASRVDSSSSYEQYF
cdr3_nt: TGTGCCAGTAGGGTGGACAGCTCTAGCTCCTACGAGCAGTACTTC

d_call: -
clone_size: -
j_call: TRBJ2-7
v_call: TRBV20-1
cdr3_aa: CSARSGYEQYF
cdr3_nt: TGCAGTGCCCGGAGTGGCTACGAGCAGTACTTC

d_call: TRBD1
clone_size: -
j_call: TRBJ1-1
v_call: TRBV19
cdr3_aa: CASSTDREDTEAFF
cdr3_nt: TGTGCCAGTAGTACAGACAGGGAGGACACTGAAGCTTTCTTT

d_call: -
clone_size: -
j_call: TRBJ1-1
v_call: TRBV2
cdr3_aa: CASGEPRGVTEAFF
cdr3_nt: TGTGCCAGCGGTGAACCTCGCGGGGTCACTGAAGCTTTCTTT

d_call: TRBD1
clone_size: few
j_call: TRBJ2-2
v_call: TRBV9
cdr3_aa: CASSVAGRGRTGELFF
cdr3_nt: TGTGCCAGCAGCGTAGCTGGCAGGGGGCGCACCGGGGAGCTGTTTTTT

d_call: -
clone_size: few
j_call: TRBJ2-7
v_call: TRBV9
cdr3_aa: CASSVGQSRWDEQYF
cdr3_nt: TGTGCCAGCAGCGTAGGACAGTCGCGATGGGACGAGCAGTACTTC